These T cell receptor beta chains were read from a single sample in a study of monozygotic twins with inflammatory bowel disease. TCRdb reprocessed the 5' RACE reads, with one entry per CDR3 protein and no DNA. Its clone listing holds hundreds of thousands of distinct CDR3 sequences. The sequenced sample consisted of blood. Receptor source: a human donor with ulcerative colitis or Crohn's disease, or a healthy co-twin of an affected twin (not recorded which). Each CDR3 is given with its conserved first and last residue.

>TRBJ2-7|TRBV2
CASSEGGGSLYEQYF
>TRBJ1-1|TRBV6-1
CASSEEAEAFF
>TRBJ1-5|TRBV18
CASSPRRTGDQPQHF
>TRBJ2-2|TRBV7-2
CASIQAGGLNTGELFF
>TRBJ1-1|TRBV7-2
CASSEQGAGTEAFF
>TRBJ1-3|TRBV14
CASSQDWTDHSGNTIYF
>TRBJ2-4|TRBV28
CASSLRGAKNIQYF
>TRBJ1-4|TRBV4-1
CASSQDRQGTGTQEKLFF
>TRBJ2-1|TRBV3-1
CASSQDPGLATQFF
>TRBJ2-3|TRBV18
CASSPGGARGTQYF
>TRBJ2-3|TRBV20-1
CSANGGGAADTQYF
>TRBJ2-7|TRBV9
CASSPRQGQAYEQYF
>TRBJ2-7|TRBV7-6
CASSFSEVSYEQYF
>TRBJ2-5|TRBV18
CASSPDPTETQYF
>TRBJ2-7|TRBV19
CASSMGEIYEQYF
>TRBJ2-7|TRBV7-2
CASSLGFGSSYEQYF
>TRBJ2-1|TRBV5-1
CASSLGAGSSYNEQFF
>TRBJ2-7|TRBV18
CASSEREAYEQYF
>TRBJ2-3|TRBV7-9
CASGRDTDTQYF
>TRBJ1-4|TRBV15
CATSREDRTEVQLFF
>TRBJ2-5|TRBV18
CASSPGDRETQYF
>TRBJ2-2|TRBV7-3
CASSSRDSTNTGELFF
>TRBJ2-1|TRBV6-1
CASSATSAYNEQFF
>TRBJ1-1|TRBV29-1
CSVEVWVGWGNTEAFF
>TRBJ2-7|TRBV6-5
CASSYNPPYEQHF
>TRBJ2-5|TRBV7-2
CASSLGSPWQGGQYF
>TRBJ2-2|TRBV27
CASSFPPDRGNAGELFF
>TRBJ1-3|TRBV6-5
CASSLTGKTGSGNTIYF
>TRBJ2-7|TRBV2
CASRDLLWTSGSYEQYF
>TRBJ2-3|TRBV28
CASIPRTGDGITDTQYF
>TRBJ2-1|TRBV27
CASSSRRGGGLFF
>TRBJ1-2|TRBV20-1
CSAQDRKSNYGYTF
>TRBJ2-1|TRBV20-1
CSARVFRGPGNEQFF
>TRBJ2-1|TRBV2
CASRGPVNEQFF
>TRBJ2-3|TRBV4-3
CASSQDHSGTGPTDTQYF
>TRBJ2-3|TRBV7-2
CASSLNNPPDTQYF
>TRBJ1-1|TRBV20-1
CSAKPLDLAEAFF
>TRBJ2-3|TRBV6-5
CASSYGADTDTQYF
>TRBJ1-2|TRBV29-1
CSVRGQGYSRGYTF
>TRBJ1-1|TRBV5-1
CAISATTAFGTEAFF